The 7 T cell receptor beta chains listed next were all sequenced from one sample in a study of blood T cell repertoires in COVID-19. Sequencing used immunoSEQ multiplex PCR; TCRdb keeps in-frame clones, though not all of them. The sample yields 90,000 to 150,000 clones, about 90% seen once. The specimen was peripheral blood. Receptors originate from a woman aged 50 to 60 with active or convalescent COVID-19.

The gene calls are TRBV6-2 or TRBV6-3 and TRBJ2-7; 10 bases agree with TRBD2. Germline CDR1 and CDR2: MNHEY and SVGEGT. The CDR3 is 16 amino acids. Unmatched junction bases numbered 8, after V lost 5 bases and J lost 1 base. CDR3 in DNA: TGTGCCAGCAGTGCCCAGTCAGCGGGAGGGTCCTACGAGCAGTACTTC. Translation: CASSAQSAGGSYEQYF.

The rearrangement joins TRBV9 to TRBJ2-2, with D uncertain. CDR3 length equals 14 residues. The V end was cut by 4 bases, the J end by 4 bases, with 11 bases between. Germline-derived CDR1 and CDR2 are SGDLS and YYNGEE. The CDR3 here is CASSPHQITGELFF. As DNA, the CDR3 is TGTGCCAGCAGCCCTCACCAGATCACCGGGGAGCTGTTTTTT. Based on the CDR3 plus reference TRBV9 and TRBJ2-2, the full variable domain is DSGVTQTPKHLITATGQRVTLRCSPRSGDLSVYWYQQSLDQGLQFLIQYYNGEERAKGNILERFSAQQFPDLHSELNLSSLELGDSALYFCASSPHQITGELFFGEGSRLTVL.

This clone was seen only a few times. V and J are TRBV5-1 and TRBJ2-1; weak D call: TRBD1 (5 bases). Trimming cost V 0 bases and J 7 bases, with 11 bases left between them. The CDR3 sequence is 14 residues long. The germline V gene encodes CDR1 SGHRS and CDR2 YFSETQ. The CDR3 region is CASSLAGQGNEQFF. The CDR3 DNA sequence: TGCGCCAGCAGCTTGGCTGGTCAGGGAAATGAGCAGTTCTTC.

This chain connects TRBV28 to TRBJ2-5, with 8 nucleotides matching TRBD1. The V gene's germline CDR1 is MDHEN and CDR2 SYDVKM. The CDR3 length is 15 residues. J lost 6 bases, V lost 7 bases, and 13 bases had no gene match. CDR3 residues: CASTDLQGVLKTQYF. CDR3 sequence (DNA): TGTGCCAGCACCGACCTACAGGGGGTTTTGAAGACCCAGTACTTC.

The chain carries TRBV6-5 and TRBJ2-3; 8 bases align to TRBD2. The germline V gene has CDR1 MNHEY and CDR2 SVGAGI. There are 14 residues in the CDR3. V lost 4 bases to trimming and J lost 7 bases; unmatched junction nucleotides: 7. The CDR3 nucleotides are TGTGCCAGCAGTTGGAGCGGGGGCATGAATACGCAGTATTTT. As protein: CASSWSGGMNTQYF.

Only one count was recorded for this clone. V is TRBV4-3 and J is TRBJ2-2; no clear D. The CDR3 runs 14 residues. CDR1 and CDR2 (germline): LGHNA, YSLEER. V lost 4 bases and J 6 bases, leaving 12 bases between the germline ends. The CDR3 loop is CASSPSYSPGELFF. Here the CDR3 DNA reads TGCGCCAGCAGCCCCTCGTATAGCCCCGGGGAGCTGTTTTTT.

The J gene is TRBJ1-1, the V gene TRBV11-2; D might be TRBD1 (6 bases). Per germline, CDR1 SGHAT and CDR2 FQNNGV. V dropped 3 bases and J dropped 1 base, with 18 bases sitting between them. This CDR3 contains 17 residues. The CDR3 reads CASSFPTGSGENTEAFF. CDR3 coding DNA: TGTGCCAGCAGCTTTCCAACAGGGTCGGGCGAGAACACTGAAGCTTTCTTT.